The clone carrying this T cell receptor beta chain was recorded a few times. CDR3 length equals 13 residues. In germline, CDR1 is SGHAT, CDR2 FQNNGV. V was shortened by 9 bases and J by 9 bases, with 15 bases between the two germline ends. The data stem from a study of PD-L1 blockade in urothelial cancer. The time point was: peripheral blood 6 weeks after treatment start. Sequencing was performed with immunoSEQ multiplex PCR; in TCRdb, only in-frame clones are kept and a portion is missing. The data hold tens of thousands of clones, with around 91% observed a single time. This chain links TRBV11-2 with TRBJ1-6; perhaps TRBD1 as D (6 bases). The clonotype was recovered from a woman aged 55-69 years with urothelial cancer. Sequencing was performed on PBMCs, taken around atezolizumab (anti-PD-L1) treatment. The CDR3: CASGLVGGSPLHF. The CDR3 nucleotides read TGTGCCAGTGGGTTGGTAGGGGGTTCACCCCTCCACTTT.